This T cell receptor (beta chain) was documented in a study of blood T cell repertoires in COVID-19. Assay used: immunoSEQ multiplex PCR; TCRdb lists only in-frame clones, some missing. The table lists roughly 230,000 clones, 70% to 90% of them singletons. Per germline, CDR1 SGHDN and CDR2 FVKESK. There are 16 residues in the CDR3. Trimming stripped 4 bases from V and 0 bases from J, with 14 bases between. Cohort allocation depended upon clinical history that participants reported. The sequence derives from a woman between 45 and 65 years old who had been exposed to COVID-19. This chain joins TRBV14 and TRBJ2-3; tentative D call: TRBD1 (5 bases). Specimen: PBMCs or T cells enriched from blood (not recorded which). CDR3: CASSPKRQQSTDTQYF. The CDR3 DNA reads TGTGCCAGCAGCCCCAAGCGACAGCAGAGCACAGATACGCAGTATTTT.